This section outlines one T cell receptor (beta chain) sequence together with its context. Profiling relied on immunoSEQ multiplex PCR, and the TCRdb table lists in-frame clones only, not all of them. The repertoire holds over 150,000 clones, approximately 93% seen once, with about 5.6% in the top ten. The data stem from a study of control samples from healthy donors and cancer patients. The receptor comes from a man aged 40-55 years in good health. The sample comprised blood.

CDR3 in DNA: TGCGCCATTGCAGCTTTCACCGGGCCCACGAGGGATGAGCAGTTCTTC. It is translated as CAIAAFTGPTRDEQFF. The rearrangement uses TRBV10-2 and TRBJ2-1, with D perhaps TRBD2 (5 bases). CDR3 length equals 16 residues. The germline V and J ends were trimmed by 10 bases and 8 bases, with 27 bases remaining between them. The V gene's germline CDR1 is WSHSY and CDR2 SAAADI.